The present TCR beta chain was sequenced within a study of T cells in Graves' hyperthyroidism and ophthalmopathy. Regarding the study as a whole: Using 13 V-J features, a model discriminated ophthalmopathy from stable hyperthyroidism.

V lost 6 bases to trimming and J lost 3 bases; unmatched junction nucleotides: 7. The length of the CDR3 is 14 residues. Germline loops: CDR1 MGHRA, CDR2 YSYEKL. RNA transcripts gave rise to amplified TCR beta CDR3 regions. HTBI primers drove first-round RT-PCR of the TCR CDR3. One entry per CDR3 protein results from TCRdb running MiXCR on the multiplex PCR reads. Of approximately 610,000 distinct CDR3 sequences in the sample, roughly 14% were seen once. Thyroid ultrasound, orbital computed tomography, clinical symptoms, and serum thyroxine and TRAb underpinned diagnoses. This clonotype was seen many times. The antigen remains unidentified.

The sequenced material came from blood. V gene TRBV4-1 combines with J gene TRBJ2-5, with 7 nucleotides matching TRBD2. This sequence was found in a woman aged 40-49 years with Graves' ophthalmopathy. DNA for the CDR3: TGCGCCAGCAGTGCACTAGCGTTGGAAGAGACCCAGTACTTC. Amino acid sequence: CASSALALEETQYF.